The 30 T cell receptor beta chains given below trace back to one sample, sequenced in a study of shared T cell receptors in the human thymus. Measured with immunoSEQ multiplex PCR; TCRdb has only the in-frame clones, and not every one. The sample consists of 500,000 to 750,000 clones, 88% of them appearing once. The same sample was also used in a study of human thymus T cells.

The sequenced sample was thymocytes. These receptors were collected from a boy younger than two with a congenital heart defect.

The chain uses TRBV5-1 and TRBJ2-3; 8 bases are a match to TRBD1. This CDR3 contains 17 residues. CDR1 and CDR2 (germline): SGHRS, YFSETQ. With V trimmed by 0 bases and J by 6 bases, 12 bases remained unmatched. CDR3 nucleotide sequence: TGCGCCAGCAGCTTGGAGGACAGGGACCCATTTTCGGATACGCAGTATTTT. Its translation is CASSLEDRDPFSDTQYF.

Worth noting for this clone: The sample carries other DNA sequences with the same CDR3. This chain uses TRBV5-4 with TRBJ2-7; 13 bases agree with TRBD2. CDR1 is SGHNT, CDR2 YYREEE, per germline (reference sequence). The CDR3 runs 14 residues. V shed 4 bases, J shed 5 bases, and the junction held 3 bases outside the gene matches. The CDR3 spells CASSRTSGSDEQYF. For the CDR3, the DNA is TGTGCCAGCAGCAGGACTAGCGGGAGCGACGAGCAGTACTTC.

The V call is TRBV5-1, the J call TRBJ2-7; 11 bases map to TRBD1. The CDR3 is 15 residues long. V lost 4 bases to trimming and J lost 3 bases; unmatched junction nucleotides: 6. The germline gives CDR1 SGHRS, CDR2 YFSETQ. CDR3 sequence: CASSPGTGGDYEQYF. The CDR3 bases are TGCGCCAGCAGCCCCGGGACAGGGGGGGACTACGAGCAGTACTTC.

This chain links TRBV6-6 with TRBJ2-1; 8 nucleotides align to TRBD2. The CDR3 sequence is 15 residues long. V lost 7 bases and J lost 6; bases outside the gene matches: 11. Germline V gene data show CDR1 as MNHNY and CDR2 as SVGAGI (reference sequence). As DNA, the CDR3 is TGTGCCAGCATTCCGGGGGGGCTTGGGTGCAATGAGCAGTTCTTC. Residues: CASIPGGLGCNEQFF.

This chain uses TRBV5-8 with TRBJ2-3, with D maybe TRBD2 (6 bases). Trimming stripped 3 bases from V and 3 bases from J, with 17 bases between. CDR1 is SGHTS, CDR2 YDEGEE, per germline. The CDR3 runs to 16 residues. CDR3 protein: CASSSTSRERTDTQYF. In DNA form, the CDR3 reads TGTGCCAGCAGCTCTACGTCCCGGGAGCGGACAGATACGCAGTATTTT.

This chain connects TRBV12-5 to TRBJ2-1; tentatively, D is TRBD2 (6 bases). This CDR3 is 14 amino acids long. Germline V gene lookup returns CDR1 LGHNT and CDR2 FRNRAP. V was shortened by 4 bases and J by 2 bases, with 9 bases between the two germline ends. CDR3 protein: CASGSGEAYNEQFF. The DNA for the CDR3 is TGTGCTAGTGGTTCGGGGGAGGCCTACAATGAGCAGTTCTTC.

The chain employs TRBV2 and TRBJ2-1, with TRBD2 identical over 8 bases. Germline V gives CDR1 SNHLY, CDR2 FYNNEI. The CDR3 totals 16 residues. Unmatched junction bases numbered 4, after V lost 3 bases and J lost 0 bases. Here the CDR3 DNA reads TGTGCCAGCAGTGAGTTTGGGACTAGCTCCTACAATGAGCAGTTCTTC. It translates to CASSEFGTSSYNEQFF.

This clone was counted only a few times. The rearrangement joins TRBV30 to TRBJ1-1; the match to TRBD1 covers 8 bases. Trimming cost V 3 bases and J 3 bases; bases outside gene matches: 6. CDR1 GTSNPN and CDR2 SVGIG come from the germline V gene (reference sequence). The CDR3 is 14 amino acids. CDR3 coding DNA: TGTGCCTGGAGGGACGGACAGGGAGACACTGAAGCTTTCTTT. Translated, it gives CAWRDGQGDTEAFF.

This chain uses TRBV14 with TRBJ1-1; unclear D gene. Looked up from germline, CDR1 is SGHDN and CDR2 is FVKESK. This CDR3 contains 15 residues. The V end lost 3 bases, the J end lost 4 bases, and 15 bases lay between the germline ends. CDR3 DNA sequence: TGTGCCAGCAGCCACTCTAGGGAGATAGGCACTGAAGCTTTCTTT. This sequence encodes CASSHSREIGTEAFF.

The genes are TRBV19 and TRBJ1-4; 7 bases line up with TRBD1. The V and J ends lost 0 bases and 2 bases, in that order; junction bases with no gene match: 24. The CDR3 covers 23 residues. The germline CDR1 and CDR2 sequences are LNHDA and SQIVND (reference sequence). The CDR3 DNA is TGTGCCAGTAGTATAGATCGGGGACAGCAAAGCTCCTTTAGATTGCGGACTAATGAAAAACTGTTTTTT. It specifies CASSIDRGQQSSFRLRTNEKLFF.

This chain's CDR3 is CASSFVRQRLGLTFSYEQYF. CDR3 in DNA: TGTGCCAGCAGCTTTGTACGGCAGAGGCTGGGGCTTACCTTTTCCTACGAGCAGTACTTC. This chain links TRBV5-8 with TRBJ2-7; perhaps TRBD1 as D (5 bases). Per the germline V gene, CDR1 is SGHTS and CDR2 is YDEGEE. V was cut by 2 bases and J by 1 base, with 28 bases left in between. This CDR3 has 20 residues.

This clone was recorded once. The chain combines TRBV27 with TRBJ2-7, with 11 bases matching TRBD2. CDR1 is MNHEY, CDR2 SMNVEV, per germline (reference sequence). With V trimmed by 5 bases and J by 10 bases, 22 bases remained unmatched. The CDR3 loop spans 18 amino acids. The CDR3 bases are TGTGCCAGCAGTCACCTAGCGGGAGGACTGCTGAGGTGGGGAAAACAGTACTTC. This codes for CASSHLAGGLLRWGKQYF.

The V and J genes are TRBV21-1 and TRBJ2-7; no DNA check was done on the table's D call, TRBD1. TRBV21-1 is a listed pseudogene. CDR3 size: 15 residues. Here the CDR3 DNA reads TGTGCCAGCAGTTCTGGGACAGGGGGTACGTTCGAGCAGTACTTC. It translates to CASSSGTGGTFEQYF.

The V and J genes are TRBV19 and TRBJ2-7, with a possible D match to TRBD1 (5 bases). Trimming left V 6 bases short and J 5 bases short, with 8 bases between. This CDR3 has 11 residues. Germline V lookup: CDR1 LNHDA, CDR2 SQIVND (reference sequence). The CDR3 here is CASSIRDEQYF. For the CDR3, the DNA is TGTGCCAGTAGCATCAGGGACGAGCAGTACTTC.

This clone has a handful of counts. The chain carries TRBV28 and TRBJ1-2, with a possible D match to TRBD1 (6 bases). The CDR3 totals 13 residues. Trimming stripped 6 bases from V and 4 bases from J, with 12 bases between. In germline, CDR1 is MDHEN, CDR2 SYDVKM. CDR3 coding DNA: TGTGCCAGCAGCCCCGGACAGTTCTATGGCTACACCTTC. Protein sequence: CASSPGQFYGYTF.

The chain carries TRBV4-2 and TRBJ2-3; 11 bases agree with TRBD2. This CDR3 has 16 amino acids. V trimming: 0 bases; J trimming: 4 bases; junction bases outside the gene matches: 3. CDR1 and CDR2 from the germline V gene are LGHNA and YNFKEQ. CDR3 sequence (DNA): TGTGCCAGCAGCCAAGAGGGTAGCGGGAGGGCAGATACGCAGTATTTT. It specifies CASSQEGSGRADTQYF.

CDR3 sequence: CASSHRQGPYYEQYF. Written as DNA, the CDR3 is TGCGCCAGCAGTCATCGACAGGGGCCATACTACGAGCAGTACTTC. The rearrangement links TRBV23-1 to TRBJ2-7, with 8 bases lining up with TRBD1. TRBV23-1 belongs to the ORF category, with a function that is uncertain. The CDR3 loop spans 15 amino acids. The trim removed 3 bases at V and 3 bases at J, leaving 7 bases unmatched.

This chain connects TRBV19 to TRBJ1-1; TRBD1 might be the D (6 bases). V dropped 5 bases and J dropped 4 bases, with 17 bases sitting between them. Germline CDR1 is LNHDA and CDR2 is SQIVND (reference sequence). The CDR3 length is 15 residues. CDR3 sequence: CASSLRTASSTEAFF. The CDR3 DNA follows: TGTGCCAGTAGTCTACGGACAGCGTCAAGCACTGAAGCTTTCTTT.

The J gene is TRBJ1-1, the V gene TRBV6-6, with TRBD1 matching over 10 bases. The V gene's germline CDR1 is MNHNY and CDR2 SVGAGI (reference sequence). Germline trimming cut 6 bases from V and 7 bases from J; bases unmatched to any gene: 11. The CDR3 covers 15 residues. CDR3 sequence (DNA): TGTGCCAGCAGCCCGGGACAGGGGATGCATAATGAAGCTTTCTTT. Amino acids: CASSPGQGMHNEAFF.

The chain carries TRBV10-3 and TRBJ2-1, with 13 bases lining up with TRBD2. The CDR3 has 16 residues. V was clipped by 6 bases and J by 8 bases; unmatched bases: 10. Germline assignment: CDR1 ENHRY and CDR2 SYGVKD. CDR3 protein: CAISTLTSGRADEQFF. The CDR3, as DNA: TGTGCCATCAGCACACTCACTAGCGGGAGGGCCGATGAGCAGTTCTTC.

In nucleotides, the CDR3 is TGCGCCAGCAGCCTCCCCCCGGTTGGGGCCAACGTCCTGACTTTC. Encoded protein: CASSLPPVGANVLTF. The rearrangement links TRBV4-1 to TRBJ2-6; D remains ambiguous. V dropped 4 bases and J dropped 3 bases, with 10 bases sitting between them. This CDR3 has 15 amino acids. Germline CDR1 reads MGHRA; CDR2 reads YSYEKL.

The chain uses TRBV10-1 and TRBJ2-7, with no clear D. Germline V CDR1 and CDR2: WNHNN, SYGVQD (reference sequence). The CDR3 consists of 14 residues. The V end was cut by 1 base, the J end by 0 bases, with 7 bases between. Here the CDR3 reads CASSELMSSYEQYF. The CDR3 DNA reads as TGCGCCAGCAGTGAGTTGATGAGCTCCTACGAGCAGTACTTC.

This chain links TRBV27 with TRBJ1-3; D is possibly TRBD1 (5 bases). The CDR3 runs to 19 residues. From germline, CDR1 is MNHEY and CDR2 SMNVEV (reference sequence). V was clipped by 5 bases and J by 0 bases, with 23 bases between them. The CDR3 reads CASSPTPPRQTSSGNTIYF. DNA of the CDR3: TGTGCCAGCAGTCCCACCCCACCCCGACAGACGAGCTCTGGAAACACCATATATTTT.

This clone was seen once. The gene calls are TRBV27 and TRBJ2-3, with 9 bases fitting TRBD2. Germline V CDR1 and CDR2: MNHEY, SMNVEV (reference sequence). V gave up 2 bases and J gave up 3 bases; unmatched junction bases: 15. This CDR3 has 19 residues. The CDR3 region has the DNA TGTGCCAGCAGTTTACCCGGACTAGCGCCCTCGAATGGGACAGATACGCAGTATTTT. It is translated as CASSLPGLAPSNGTDTQYF.

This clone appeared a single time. CDR3 nucleotides: TGTGCCAGCAGTCTCCGGACAGGTGGGCGTCGGGATCAGCCCCAGCATTTT. Translated: CASSLRTGGRRDQPQHF. The chain carries TRBV28 and TRBJ1-5; 7 nucleotides align to TRBD1. This CDR3 comprises 17 residues. Germline values: CDR1 MDHEN, CDR2 SYDVKM. With V trimmed by 5 bases and J by 5 bases, 15 bases remained unmatched.

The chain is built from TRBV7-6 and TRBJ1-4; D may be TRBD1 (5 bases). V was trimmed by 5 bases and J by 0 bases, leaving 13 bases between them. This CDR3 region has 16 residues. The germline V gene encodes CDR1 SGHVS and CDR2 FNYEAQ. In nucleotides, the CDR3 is TGTGCCAGCAGCAGCCCGTCAGGGACAACTAATGAAAAACTGTTTTTT. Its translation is CASSSPSGTTNEKLFF. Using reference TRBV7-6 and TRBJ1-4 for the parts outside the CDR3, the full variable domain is GAGVSQSPRYKVTKRGQDVALRCDPISGHVSLYWYRQALGQGPEFLTYFNYEAQQDKSGLPNDRFSAERPEGSISTLTIQRTEQRDSAMYRCASSSPSGTTNEKLFFGSGTQLSVL.

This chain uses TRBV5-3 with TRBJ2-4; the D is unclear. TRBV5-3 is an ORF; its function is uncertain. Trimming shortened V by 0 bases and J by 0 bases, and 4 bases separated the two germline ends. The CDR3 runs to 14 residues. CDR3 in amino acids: CARSLALAKNIQYF. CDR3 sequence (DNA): TGTGCCAGAAGCTTGGCTCTAGCCAAAAACATTCAGTACTTC.

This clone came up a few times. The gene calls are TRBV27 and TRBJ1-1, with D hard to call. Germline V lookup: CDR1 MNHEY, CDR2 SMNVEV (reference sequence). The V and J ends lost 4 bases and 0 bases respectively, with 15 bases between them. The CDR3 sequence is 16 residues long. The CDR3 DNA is TGTGCCAGCAGTTCTAACGGTTCCCCTATGAACACTGAAGCTTTCTTT. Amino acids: CASSSNGSPMNTEAFF.

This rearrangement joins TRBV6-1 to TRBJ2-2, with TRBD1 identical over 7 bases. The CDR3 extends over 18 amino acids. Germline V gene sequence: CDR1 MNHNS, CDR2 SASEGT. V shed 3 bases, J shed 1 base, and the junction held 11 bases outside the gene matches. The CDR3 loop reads CASSDGLRQGGNTGELFF. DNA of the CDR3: TGTGCCAGCAGTGACGGTTTGAGACAGGGTGGGAACACCGGGGAGCTGTTTTTT.

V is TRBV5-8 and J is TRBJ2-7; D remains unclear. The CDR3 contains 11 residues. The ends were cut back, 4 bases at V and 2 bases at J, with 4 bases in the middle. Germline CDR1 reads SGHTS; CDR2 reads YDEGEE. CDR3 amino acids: CASSPAYEQYF. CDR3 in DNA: TGTGCCAGCAGCCCTGCCTACGAGCAGTACTTC.